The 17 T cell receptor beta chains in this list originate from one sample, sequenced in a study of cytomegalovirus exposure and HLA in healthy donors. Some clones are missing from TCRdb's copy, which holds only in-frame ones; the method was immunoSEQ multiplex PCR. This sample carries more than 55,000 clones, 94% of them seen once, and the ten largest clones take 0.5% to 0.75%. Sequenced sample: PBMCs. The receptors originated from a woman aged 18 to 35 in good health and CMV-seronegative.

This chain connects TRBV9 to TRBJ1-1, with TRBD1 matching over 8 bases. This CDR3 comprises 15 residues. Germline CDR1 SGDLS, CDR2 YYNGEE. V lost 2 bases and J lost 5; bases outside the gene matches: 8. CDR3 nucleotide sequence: TGTGCCAGCAGCGTCATACAGGGGGTCGCGACTGAAGCTTTCTTT. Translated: CASSVIQGVATEAFF.

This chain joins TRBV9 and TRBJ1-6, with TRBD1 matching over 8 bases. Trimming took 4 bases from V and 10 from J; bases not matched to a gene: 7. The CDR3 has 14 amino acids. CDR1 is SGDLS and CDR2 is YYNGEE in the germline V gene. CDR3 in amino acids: CASSLDRVRSPLHF. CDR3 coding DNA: TGTGCCAGCAGCCTGGACAGGGTTCGATCACCCCTCCACTTT. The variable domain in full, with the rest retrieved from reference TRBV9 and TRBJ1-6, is DSGVTQTPKHLITATGQRVTLRCSPRSGDLSVYWYQQSLDQGLQFLIQYYNGEERAKGNILERFSAQQFPDLHSELNLSSLELGDSALYFCASSLDRVRSPLHFGNGTRLTVT.

CDR3 region: CASSPIAGGLGNEQFF. CDR3 bases: TGTGCCAGCAGCCCAATAGCGGGGGGGCTGGGCAATGAGCAGTTCTTC. The chain couples TRBV11-3 to TRBJ2-1; 11 bases fit TRBD2. V shed 5 bases and J 6 bases; nucleotides not matched to a gene: 9. The CDR3 covers 16 residues. Germline V lookup: CDR1 SGHNT, CDR2 YENEEA.

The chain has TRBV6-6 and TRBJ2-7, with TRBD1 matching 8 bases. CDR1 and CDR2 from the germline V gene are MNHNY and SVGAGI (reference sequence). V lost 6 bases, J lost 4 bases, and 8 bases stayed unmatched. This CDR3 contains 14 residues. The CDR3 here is CASRQTGEGYEQYF. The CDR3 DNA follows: TGTGCCAGCAGGCAGACAGGGGAAGGTTACGAGCAGTACTTC.

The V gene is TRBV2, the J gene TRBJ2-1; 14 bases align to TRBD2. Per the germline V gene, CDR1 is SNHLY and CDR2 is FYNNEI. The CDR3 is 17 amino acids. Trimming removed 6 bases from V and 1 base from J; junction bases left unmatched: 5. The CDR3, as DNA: TGTGCCAGCAGAGGACTAGCGGGGGGTTTGTCCTACAATGAGCAGTTCTTC. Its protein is CASRGLAGGLSYNEQFF.

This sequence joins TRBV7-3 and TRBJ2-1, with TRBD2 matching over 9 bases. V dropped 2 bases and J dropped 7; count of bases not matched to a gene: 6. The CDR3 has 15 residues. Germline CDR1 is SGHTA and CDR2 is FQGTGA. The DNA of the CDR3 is TGTGCCAGCAGCTTACAGGCGGGGGGGCTGAATGAGCAGTTCTTC. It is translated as CASSLQAGGLNEQFF.

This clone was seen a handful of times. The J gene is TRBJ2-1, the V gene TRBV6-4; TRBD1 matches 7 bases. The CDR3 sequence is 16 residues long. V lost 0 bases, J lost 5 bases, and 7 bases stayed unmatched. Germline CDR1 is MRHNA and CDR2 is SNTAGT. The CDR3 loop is CASSDSGQARHNEQFF. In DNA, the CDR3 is TGTGCCAGCAGTGACTCAGGACAGGCGCGTCACAATGAGCAGTTCTTC.

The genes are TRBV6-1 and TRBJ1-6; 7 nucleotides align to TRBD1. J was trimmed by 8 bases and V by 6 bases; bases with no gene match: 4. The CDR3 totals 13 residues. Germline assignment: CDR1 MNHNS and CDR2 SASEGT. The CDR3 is CASRATGDSPLHF. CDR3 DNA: TGTGCCAGCAGAGCTACAGGGGATTCACCCCTCCACTTT.

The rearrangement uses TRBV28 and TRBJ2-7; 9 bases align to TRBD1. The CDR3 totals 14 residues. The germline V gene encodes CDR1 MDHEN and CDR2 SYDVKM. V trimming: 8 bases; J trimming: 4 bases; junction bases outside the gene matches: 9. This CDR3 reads CASERPGQGYEQYF. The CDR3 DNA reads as TGTGCCAGCGAAAGACCAGGACAGGGGTACGAGCAGTACTTC.

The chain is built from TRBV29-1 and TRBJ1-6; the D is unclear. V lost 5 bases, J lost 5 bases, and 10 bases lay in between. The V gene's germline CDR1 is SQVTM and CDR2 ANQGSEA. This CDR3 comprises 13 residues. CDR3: CSVTSGNNSPLHF. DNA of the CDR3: TGCAGCGTTACCTCCGGGAATAATTCACCCCTCCACTTT.

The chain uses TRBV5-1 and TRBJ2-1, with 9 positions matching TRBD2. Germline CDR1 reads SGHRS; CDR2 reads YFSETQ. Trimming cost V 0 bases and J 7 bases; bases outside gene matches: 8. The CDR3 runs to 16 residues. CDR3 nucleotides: TGCGCCAGCAGCTTGGAGCGGCTAGCGGGGAGTAATGAGCAGTTCTTC. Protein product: CASSLERLAGSNEQFF.

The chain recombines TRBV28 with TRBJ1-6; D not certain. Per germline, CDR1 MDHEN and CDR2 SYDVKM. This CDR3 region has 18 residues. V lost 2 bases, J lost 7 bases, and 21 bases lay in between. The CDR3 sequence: CASSLAGRERPENSPLHF. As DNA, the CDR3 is TGTGCCAGCAGTTTAGCCGGACGGGAGAGACCGGAAAATTCACCCCTCCACTTT.

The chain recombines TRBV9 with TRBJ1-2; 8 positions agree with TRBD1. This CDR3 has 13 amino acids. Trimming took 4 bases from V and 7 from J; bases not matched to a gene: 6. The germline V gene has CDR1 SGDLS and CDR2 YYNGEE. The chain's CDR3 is CASSLQGAGGYTF. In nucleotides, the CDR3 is TGTGCCAGCAGCCTTCAGGGGGCCGGTGGCTACACCTTC.

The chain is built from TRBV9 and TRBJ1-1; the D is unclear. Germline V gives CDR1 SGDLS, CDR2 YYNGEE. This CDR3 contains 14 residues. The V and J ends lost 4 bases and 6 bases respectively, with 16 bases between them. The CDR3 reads CASSPLNSAAEAFF. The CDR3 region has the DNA TGTGCCAGCAGCCCTCTTAATTCTGCGGCTGAAGCTTTCTTT.

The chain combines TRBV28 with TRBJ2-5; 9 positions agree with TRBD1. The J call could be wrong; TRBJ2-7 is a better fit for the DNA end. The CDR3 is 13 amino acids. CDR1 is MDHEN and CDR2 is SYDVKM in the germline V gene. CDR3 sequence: CASRWTGAYEQYF. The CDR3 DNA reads TGTGCCAGCAGGTGGACAGGGGCTTACGAGCAGTACTTC.

CDR3 bases: TGTGCCAGTAGTAAATGGGGACAGGGCACTTCACCCCTCCACTTT. This translates into CASSKWGQGTSPLHF. The rearrangement joins TRBV19 to TRBJ1-6, with 9 bases lining up with TRBD1. This CDR3 spans 15 amino acids. Germline CDR1 and CDR2: LNHDA and SQIVND (reference sequence). V was pared by 4 bases and J by 9 bases, with 7 bases of the junction left unmatched. The entire variable domain, with the rest obtained from reference TRBV19 and TRBJ1-6, is as follows: DGGITQSPKYLFRKEGQNVTLSCEQNLNHDAMYWYRQDPGQGLRLIYYSQIVNDFQKGDIAEGYSVSREKKESFPLTVTSAQKNPTAFYLCASSKWGQGTSPLHFGNGTRLTVT.

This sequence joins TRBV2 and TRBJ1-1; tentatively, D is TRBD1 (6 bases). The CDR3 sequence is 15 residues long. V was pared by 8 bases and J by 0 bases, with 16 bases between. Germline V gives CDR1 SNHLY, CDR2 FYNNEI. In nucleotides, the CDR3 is TGTGCCAGCTCCGGACAGTTTCCAATGAACACTGAAGCTTTCTTT. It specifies CASSGQFPMNTEAFF.